A single sample is the source of the 32 T cell receptor beta chains below, sequenced in a study of CD8+ T cells in alopecia areata (dated by TCRdb to between 2018 and 2020). The protocol used for the library was the immunoSEQ multiplex PCR assay. To provide template for TCR sequencing, every sample had RNA extracted and reverse transcribed into cDNA. TCRdb took this table from immuneACCESS and kept in-frame rearrangements with V and J called. Such tables lack part of the clones; where checked against another copy, unresolved V genes explain under half of the gap, and the rest is unexplained. The sample profile shows 95,000 to 120,000 clones; approximately 51% of them were found once. The ten most abundant clones make up about 3.3% of the sample. Per the publication, the time point label means: less than 25 weeks on oral tofacitinib. What this sample's treatment or condition label stands for: oral pan-JAK inhibitor, 5-10 mg twice daily.

This material consisted of CD4+ T cells sorted from blood, taken at week 24, from a patient treated with tofacitinib. The receptors come from a human donor with alopecia areata.

This clone was counted a few times. Other DNA sequences in the same sample also yield this CDR3. The rearrangement joins TRBV6-5 to TRBJ1-3; D unclear. This CDR3 has 13 residues. Germline CDR1 is MNHEY and CDR2 is SVGAGI. Trimming removed 8 bases at V and 0 bases at J, with 8 bases between. CDR3 loop: CASVRNSGNTIYF. The CDR3 nucleotides are TGTGCCAGCGTTCGGAACTCTGGAAACACCATATATTTT.

The CDR3 loop is CASSRPDPGVDTQYF. The CDR3 coding sequence is TGTGCCAGCAGCCGACCCGACCCGGGAGTAGATACGCAGTATTTT. The chain combines TRBV7-2 with TRBJ2-3; D is perhaps TRBD2 (6 bases). V lost 5 bases and J lost 5, with 17 bases in between. CDR1 and CDR2 (germline): SGHTA, FQGNSA. CDR3 length: 15 residues.

The chain has TRBV6-6 and TRBJ2-7; no reliable D call. Germline assignment: CDR1 MNHNY and CDR2 SVGAGI (reference sequence). CDR3 length: 15 residues. Trimming pared 1 base from V and 2 bases from J, leaving 12 bases between. CDR3 sequence: CASSYWADSPYEQYF. The CDR3 bases are TGTGCCAGCAGTTACTGGGCCGACTCCCCCTACGAGCAGTACTTC.

This clone has more than one count but fewer than ten. The V gene is TRBV5-6, the J gene TRBJ2-7, with D unclear. Germline V lookup: CDR1 SGHDT, CDR2 YYEEEE. V lost 1 base, J lost 5 bases, and 19 bases lay in between. The CDR3 is made up of 16 amino acids. The CDR3, as DNA: TGTGCCAGCAGCTTGTTTACCCATCGAACATTCAACGAGCAGTACTTC. Residues: CASSLFTHRTFNEQYF.

CDR3 nucleotide sequence: TGTGCCAGCAGCCAAGACGGGACCAATAATTCACCCCTCCACTTT. It is translated as CASSQDGTNNSPLHF. This chain connects TRBV4-2 to TRBJ1-6; a weak D match, TRBD1 (5 bases). The germline gives CDR1 LGHNA, CDR2 YNFKEQ. The CDR3 covers 15 residues. Trimming cost V 0 bases and J 5 bases, with 8 bases left between them.

This rearrangement joins TRBV4-1 to TRBJ1-2; the D gene is possibly TRBD1 (6 bases). V lost 1 base, J lost 8 bases, and 29 bases lay in between. Germline CDR1 and CDR2: MGHRA and YSYEKL. The CDR3 spans 19 residues. CDR3 residues: CASSQAGDKWTAALGGYTF. The CDR3, as DNA: TGCGCCAGCAGCCAAGCGGGGGATAAGTGGACAGCGGCTCTCGGGGGCTACACCTTC.

This clone was counted a few times. The chain joins TRBV7-2 to TRBJ2-7; 9 nucleotides line up with TRBD2. Germline V gene lookup returns CDR1 SGHTA and CDR2 FQGNSA. With V trimmed by 0 bases and J by 4 bases, 7 bases remained unmatched. The CDR3 runs to 16 residues. The CDR3 DNA sequence: TGTGCCAGCAGCTTAGCGCCGGCTAGCGGGGTTTACGAGCAGTACTTC. Protein: CASSLAPASGVYEQYF.

J is TRBJ2-3 and V is TRBV19, with 7 bases aligning to TRBD2. The germline V gene encodes CDR1 LNHDA and CDR2 SQIVND (reference sequence). The CDR3 spans 15 residues. Trimming took 4 bases from V and 2 from J; bases not matched to a gene: 6. CDR3 sequence (DNA): TGTGCCAGTAGTACGCTAGCGGCACCCACAGATACGCAGTATTTT. This codes for CASSTLAAPTDTQYF. Complete variable domain (other parts from reference TRBV19 and TRBJ2-3): DGGITQSPKYLFRKEGQNVTLSCEQNLNHDAMYWYRQDPGQGLRLIYYSQIVNDFQKGDIAEGYSVSREKKESFPLTVTSAQKNPTAFYLCASSTLAAPTDTQYFGPGTRLTVL.

The CDR3 region is CATSGKGQGTDTQYF. The CDR3 DNA is TGTGCCACCAGCGGAAAGGGACAGGGCACAGATACGCAGTATTTT. This rearrangement joins TRBV15 to TRBJ2-3, with TRBD1 matching 8 bases. This CDR3 has 15 amino acids. After removal of 5 bases from V and 1 base from J, the junction contained 5 bases not matched to a gene. Germline assignment: CDR1 LNHNV and CDR2 YYDKDF (reference sequence).

CDR3 region: CASSFGANTEAFF. CDR3 in DNA: TGTGCCAGCAGCTTCGGGGCGAACACTGAAGCTTTCTTT. The V call is TRBV7-9, the J call TRBJ1-1; a weak D match, TRBD1 (5 bases). This CDR3 is built from 13 residues. The V end lost 3 bases, the J end lost 1 base, and 6 bases lay between the germline ends. CDR1 and CDR2 (germline): SEHNR, FQNEAQ (reference sequence).

This sequence joins TRBV5-1 and TRBJ2-5, with D maybe TRBD1 (5 bases). The CDR3 totals 14 residues. CDR1 is SGHRS and CDR2 is YFSETQ in the germline V gene. The V end lost 3 bases, the J end lost 5 bases, and 14 bases lay between the germline ends. DNA for the CDR3: TGCGCCAGCAGCTGGCGGCAGGGTAGTGAGACCCAGTACTTC. This encodes CASSWRQGSETQYF.

In this sample, this clone turned up a few times. The genes are TRBV7-9 and TRBJ2-3; unclear D gene. CDR1 is SEHNR, CDR2 FQNEAQ, per germline (reference sequence). Deletions cut 1 base from V and 5 bases from J, with 7 bases between. This CDR3 has 13 residues. The CDR3 reads CASSLGLQDTQYF. The CDR3 DNA reads TGTGCCAGCAGCTTAGGTTTGCAAGATACGCAGTATTTT. The variable domain in full, with the rest retrieved from reference TRBV7-9 and TRBJ2-3, is DTGVSQNPRHKITKRGQNVTFRCDPISEHNRLYWYRQTLGQGPEFLTYFQNEAQLEKSRLLSDRFSAERPKGSFSTLEIQRTEQGDSAMYLCASSLGLQDTQYFGPGTRLTVL.

This clone showed up just a few times. The chain carries TRBV4-1 and TRBJ2-2; TRBD2 aligns across 7 bases. The CDR3 runs 18 residues. Germline CDR1 MGHRA, CDR2 YSYEKL. V gave up 2 bases and J gave up 9 bases; unmatched junction bases: 18. In DNA form, the CDR3 reads TGCGCCAGCAGCCAACTAGATTTTGGCGGGCTCGGGGGGAGGGAGCTGTTTTTT. The encoded protein is CASSQLDFGGLGGRELFF.

This sequence joins TRBV29-1 and TRBJ2-3; 7 positions match TRBD1. Per the germline V gene, CDR1 is SQVTM and CDR2 is ANQGSEA. The CDR3 is 14 residues long. The J segment lost 6 bases and the V segment lost 7 bases, leaving 13 bases of the junction unmatched. Written as DNA, the CDR3 is TGCAGCGGGGGAGTGACAGGGCCATTTGATACGCAGTATTTT. Protein: CSGGVTGPFDTQYF.

The chain links TRBV29-1 to TRBJ1-2, with 7 bases aligning to TRBD1. The length of the CDR3 is 12 residues. The V and J ends lost 3 bases and 6 bases, in that order; junction bases with no gene match: 4. Germline V gene sequence: CDR1 SQVTM, CDR2 ANQGSEA. Here the CDR3 reads CSVDGTAHGYTF. CDR3 DNA sequence: TGCAGCGTTGACGGGACAGCGCATGGCTACACCTTC.

This clone was observed a handful of times. The gene calls are TRBV5-4 and TRBJ2-1; 9 nucleotides agree with TRBD2. The germline CDR1 and CDR2 sequences are SGHNT and YYREEE (reference sequence). The CDR3 length is 18 residues. The V segment lost 4 bases and the J segment 7 bases; nucleotides outside the gene matches: 18. Written as DNA, the CDR3 is TGTGCCAGCAGCCGCCAGCGGGGGGCCGCCGACTACTGGAATGAGCAGTTCTTC. Translated: CASSRQRGAADYWNEQFF.

This clone was counted a single time. The chain links TRBV11-2 to TRBJ1-6; D may be TRBD1 (5 bases). From germline, CDR1 is SGHAT and CDR2 FQNNGV. V was pared by 2 bases and J by 4 bases, with 9 bases between. CDR3 length: 15 residues. CDR3 bases: TGTGCCAGCAGCTTAACTGACAGTTATAATTCACCCCTCCACTTT. Translated, it gives CASSLTDSYNSPLHF.

On this clone itself: In the same sample, other DNA sequences code for this CDR3. The rearrangement joins TRBV29-1 to TRBJ2-7; 7 nucleotides align to TRBD1. V dropped 6 bases and J dropped 4; count of bases not matched to a gene: 3. The CDR3 runs to 11 residues. Looked up from germline, CDR1 is SQVTM and CDR2 is ANQGSEA. The CDR3 protein is CSVGQAYEQYF. Here the CDR3 DNA reads TGCAGCGTAGGACAGGCTTACGAGCAGTACTTC.

The chain joins TRBV5-1 to TRBJ2-4, with D perhaps matching TRBD1 (6 bases). Germline V gene lookup returns CDR1 SGHRS and CDR2 YFSETQ. The CDR3 runs to 14 residues. V lost 6 bases to trimming and J lost 2 bases, with 12 bases between them. The CDR3 loop is CASKQTGTKNIQYF. The CDR3, as DNA: TGCGCCAGCAAACAAACAGGGACCAAAAACATTCAGTACTTC.

Concerning this clone itself: This sample also contains other DNA sequences that code for the same CDR3. This chain connects TRBV4-2 to TRBJ2-5; D gene unclear. The CDR3 loop spans 12 amino acids. The V and J ends lost 1 base and 5 bases respectively, with 5 bases between them. The germline V gene encodes CDR1 LGHNA and CDR2 YNFKEQ. CDR3 DNA: TGTGCCAGCAGCCAAGGTCCGGAGACCCAGTACTTC. Its translation: CASSQGPETQYF.

J is TRBJ1-2 and V is TRBV2, with TRBD1 as a possible D gene (6 bases). Germline V gene lookup returns CDR1 SNHLY and CDR2 FYNNEI. This CDR3 spans 14 amino acids. The germline V and J ends were trimmed by 3 bases and 4 bases, with 12 bases remaining between them. In DNA, the CDR3 is TGTGCCAGCAGTGACCAGGGGACTGGCTATGGCTACACCTTC. Translating it yields CASSDQGTGYGYTF.

The rearrangement joins TRBV29-1 to TRBJ1-1; 9 nucleotides match TRBD1. The CDR3 covers 13 residues. Germline values: CDR1 SQVTM, CDR2 ANQGSEA. The V gene end was trimmed by 7 bases and the J gene end by 1 base; junction bases not matched to a gene: 4. The chain's CDR3 is CSATQGANTEAFF. Written as DNA, the CDR3 is TGCAGCGCCACACAGGGGGCGAACACTGAAGCTTTCTTT. The full variable domain, rest sourced from reference TRBV29-1 and TRBJ1-1, is SAVISQKPSRDICQRGTSLTIQCQVDSQVTMMFWYRQQPGQSLTLIATANQGSEATYESGFVIDKFPISRPNLTFSTLTVSNMSPEDSSIYLCSATQGANTEAFFGQGTRLTVV.

The chain couples TRBV29-1 to TRBJ1-2; D possibly corresponds to TRBD1 (6 bases). The CDR3 spans 13 residues. Per germline, CDR1 SQVTM and CDR2 ANQGSEA. V lost 6 bases to trimming and J lost 7 bases, with 18 bases between them. The DNA for the CDR3 is TGCAGCGTCGAGGAGGGGGGGCGCGGTGGCTACACCTTC. Protein product: CSVEEGGRGGYTF.

The genes are TRBV5-4 and TRBJ2-3, with 9 bases that match TRBD1. There are 15 residues in the CDR3. Germline V gene data show CDR1 as SGHNT and CDR2 as YYREEE (reference sequence). V lost 0 bases and J lost 5; bases outside the gene matches: 4. The CDR3 DNA sequence: TGTGCCAGCAGCTTGGACAGGGGGCTGGAAGATACGCAGTATTTT. This sequence encodes CASSLDRGLEDTQYF.

As concerns this clone: The germline gene is not matched at one end of the junction; a read error may be the cause. V usage is TRBV7-7 and J usage is TRBJ2-1; unclear D gene. Looked up from germline, CDR1 is SSHAT and CDR2 is FNYEAQ (reference sequence). CDR3 length: 13 residues. The CDR3 here is CASSPLNQNEQFF. Here the CDR3 DNA reads TGTGCTAGCAGCCCTCTGAACCAAAATGAGCAGTTCTTC.

The chain joins TRBV5-1 to TRBJ2-2; 12 positions match TRBD2. The CDR3 is 18 residues long. Trimming removed 1 base from V and 3 bases from J; junction bases left unmatched: 7. The germline gives CDR1 SGHRS, CDR2 YFSETQ. The CDR3 DNA sequence: TGCGCCAGCAGCTTGACGCTAGCGGGGGGGCCGGACACCGGGGAGCTGTTTTTT. Amino acid sequence: CASSLTLAGGPDTGELFF.

The chain links TRBV7-2 to TRBJ2-1, with TRBD2 matching over 8 bases. This CDR3 comprises 15 residues. Germline CDR1 is SGHTA and CDR2 is FQGNSA. V lost 5 bases and J lost 9; bases outside the gene matches: 12. As DNA, the CDR3 is TGTGCCAGCAGCCTTACGGGGGGGCGTTGGATTGAGCAGTTCTTC. Translation: CASSLTGGRWIEQFF.

The chain links TRBV29-1 to TRBJ2-3; D uncertain. Germline CDR1 SQVTM, CDR2 ANQGSEA. This CDR3 is built from 14 residues. Trimming took off 5 bases at V and 3 bases at J, with 15 bases between the two ends. Here the CDR3 reads CSVLVPGITDTQYF. CDR3 DNA sequence: TGCAGCGTTCTTGTGCCAGGTATAACAGATACGCAGTATTTT.

This chain links TRBV2 with TRBJ2-7; 9 nucleotides match TRBD1. CDR1 is SNHLY and CDR2 is FYNNEI in the germline V gene. After removal of 3 bases from V and 6 bases from J, the junction contained 6 bases not matched to a gene. The CDR3 has 14 residues. This chain's CDR3 is CASSEAGTGIEQYF. The DNA for the CDR3 is TGTGCCAGCAGTGAGGCCGGGACAGGGATCGAGCAGTACTTC.

In regard to this clone: An end of the junction does not agree with germline; a read error may underlie this. The chain employs TRBV7-7 and TRBJ2-1, with D perhaps matching TRBD1 (6 bases). The CDR3 covers 15 residues. CDR1 is SSHAT, CDR2 FNYEAQ, per germline (reference sequence). The CDR3 DNA reads TGTGCTAGCAGCTTCTCACAGGGAACCTACAATGAGCAGTTCTTC. The encoded protein is CASSFSQGTYNEQFF.

This chain joins TRBV18 and TRBJ1-3; D possibly corresponds to TRBD1 (5 bases). V lost 3 bases to trimming and J lost 0 bases, with 9 bases between them. Germline assignment: CDR1 KGHSH and CDR2 LQKENI. The CDR3 is 15 amino acids. DNA of the CDR3: TGTGCCAGCTCACCGGGGCCTAGCTCTGGAAACACCATATATTTT. Protein: CASSPGPSSGNTIYF.

This chain links TRBV11-2 with TRBJ1-6; the D is unclear. This CDR3 contains 14 residues. V lost 1 base and J 7 bases, leaving 8 bases between the germline ends. Per the germline V gene, CDR1 is SGHAT and CDR2 is FQNNGV. The CDR3 DNA follows: TGTGCCAGCAGCTTAGTAGCGACGAATTCACCCCTCCACTTT. Its protein is CASSLVATNSPLHF.